One sample yielded the 6 T cell receptor beta chains listed below, sequenced in a study of identical twins. MiXCR, run by TCRdb on the 5' RACE reads, gives a single entry per CDR3 protein. The table includes approximately 890,000 distinct CDR3 sequences, 12% detected once. The sample was also reused in another study, on yellow fever vaccine responses in identical twins.

Sequencing was performed on PBMCs. These receptors all stem from a woman younger than 35 in good health.

The table lists this clonotype with a few counts. The V call is TRBV20-1, the J call TRBJ2-7; possible D gene TRBD2, 6 bases. This CDR3 region has 13 residues. The V and J ends lost 5 bases and 6 bases respectively, with 17 bases between them. The germline CDR1 and CDR2 sequences are DFQATT and SNEGSKA (reference sequence). The CDR3 DNA reads TGCAGTGCTGATCCGCTAGCGAGTTCCGAGCAGTACGTC. It yields the protein CSADPLASSEQYV.

This clonotype was observed many times. This chain connects TRBV19 to TRBJ1-1, with D hard to call. Trimming cost V 3 bases and J 14 bases, with 13 bases left between them. This CDR3 spans 11 amino acids. The V gene's germline CDR1 is LNHDA and CDR2 SQIVND (reference sequence). The DNA of the CDR3 is TGTGCCAGTAGTATTGGCAAGGTAGGCTTCTTT. Amino acids: CASSIGKVGFF.

The rearrangement links TRBV7-2 to TRBJ2-1, with 9 bases matching TRBD2. CDR3 length: 18 amino acids. CDR1 and CDR2 (germline): SGHTA, FQGNSA. V gave up 0 bases and J gave up 3 bases; unmatched junction bases: 9. The CDR3 sequence: CASSLAVLRAGGYNEQFF. CDR3 coding DNA: TGTGCCAGCAGCTTAGCCGTTCTGAGAGCGGGAGGCTACAATGAGCAGTTCTTC.

This clonotype was counted between two and nine times. The DNA for the CDR3 is TGTGCCAGCAACGGGCGGACAGGGGGAATCAATTCACCCCTCCACTTT. This sequence encodes CASNGRTGGINSPLHF. The genes are TRBV6-1 and TRBJ1-6; 10 bases match TRBD1. The CDR3 totals 16 residues. Per germline, CDR1 MNHNS and CDR2 SASEGT. After removal of 7 bases from V and 7 bases from J, the junction contained 10 bases not matched to a gene.

This clonotype appeared a few times. This chain uses TRBV21-1 with TRBJ2-1; TRBD2, the table's D call, lacks a check against the DNA. TRBV21-1 is given as a pseudogene. The CDR3 runs to 17 residues. CDR3 in amino acids: CASSTRLAGGPYNEQFF. CDR3 nucleotides: TGTGCCAGCAGCACACGTTTAGCGGGAGGGCCCTACAATGAGCAGTTCTTC.

This clonotype was seen a few times. The chain joins TRBV11-2 to TRBJ2-7, with no clear D. The CDR3 is 15 residues long. CDR1 is SGHAT and CDR2 is FQNNGV in the germline V gene. V lost 5 bases and J 6 bases, leaving 20 bases between the germline ends. The CDR3: CASSERMSLKGEQYV. CDR3 in DNA: TGTGCCAGCAGCGAACGGATGTCCCTAAAGGGCGAGCAGTACGTC.